This T cell receptor beta chain was observed in a study of blood T cell repertoires in COVID-19. Looking at the study overall: Specimens from acute and convalescent COVID-19 originated in the United States, Italy and Spain. The analysed material was cDNA or gDNA that came from T cells, B-cell-depleted T cells, or PBMCs.

This clone was counted only a few times. The authors' processing: Researchers report that nucleated cell counts were estimated from reference gene primer amplification. This table comes from immunoSEQ multiplex PCR, and its TCRdb copy is limited to in-frame clones, with some not included. The V and J calls and the clone size are those of that table, but D and trimming were determined from the DNA. The data hold around 92,000 clones, with 86% observed a single time. Input material: peripheral blood. The clonotype comes from an older woman in a cohort sampled during active or convalescent COVID-19.

CDR3 DNA sequence: TGTGCCAGCAGTCCTAACAGGGGCAGGGGGACTGAAGCTTTCTTT. Amino acid sequence: CASSPNRGRGTEAFF. This chain connects TRBV6-6 to TRBJ1-1; 7 nucleotides agree with TRBD1. Germline V gene sequence: CDR1 MNHNY, CDR2 SVGAGI (reference sequence). The CDR3 runs 15 residues. The trim removed 5 bases at V and 5 bases at J, leaving 11 bases unmatched.